The source of this TCR beta chain is a study of T-cell reconstitution after alpha-beta-depleted transplantation in children. This CDR3 comprises 15 residues. Germline trimming cut 4 bases from V and 10 bases from J; bases unmatched to any gene: 10. Unique molecular identifiers tagged the TCRbeta library. TCRdb re-called the PCR reads through MiXCR, storing one row per CDR3 protein. The table records hundreds of thousands of distinct CDR3 sequences, 30% to 35% of them present only once. Sequences were derived from PBMCs from the stem cell graft donor, sampled from the stem cell graft. The source of this sequence is a human donor who donated a stem cell graft to a child with aplastic anemia. The rearrangement links TRBV12-3 or TRBV12-4 to TRBJ1-6; 7 bases fit TRBD1. The CDR3 coding sequence is TGTGCCAGCAGTTCCCGACAGGGAGCTAACTCACCCCTCCACTTT. Its protein is CASSSRQGANSPLHF.